Listed below are T cell receptor beta chains from one sample, sequenced in a study of PD-1 blockade in classical Hodgkin lymphoma. Profiling relied on immunoSEQ multiplex PCR, and the TCRdb table lists in-frame clones only, not all of them. In the table there are about 75,000 clones, roughly 91% of which are singletons. Source: peripheral blood mononuclear cells (PBMCs), taken at baseline. These receptors were taken from a human donor with classical Hodgkin lymphoma. Both conserved end residues are part of each CDR3. The D gene is left open where the match is weak. Clone size is not always given. Where it is, it says once, few, many or a class for expanded clones.

d_gene: TRBD1
v_gene: TRBV28
abundance: -
j_gene: TRBJ2-6
CDR3nt: TGTGCCAGCAGCTTGGCCCTGACAGGGGTCCTATCTGGGGCCAACGTCCTGACTTTC
CDR3aa: CASSLALTGVLSGANVLTF

d_gene: -
v_gene: TRBV19
abundance: -
j_gene: TRBJ2-2
CDR3nt: TGTGCCAGTAGTATCCGGCAGGGCCACACCGGGGAGCTGTTTTTT
CDR3aa: CASSIRQGHTGELFF

d_gene: -
v_gene: TRBV11-3
abundance: -
j_gene: TRBJ1-1
CDR3nt: TGTGCCAGCAGCTTTGCGAACACTGAAGCTTTCTTT
CDR3aa: CASSFANTEAFF

d_gene: TRBD1
v_gene: TRBV18
abundance: once
j_gene: TRBJ1-5
CDR3nt: TGTGCCAGCTCACCCCCGGGACAGGGTCCTAGCAATCAGCCCCAGCATTTT
CDR3aa: CASSPPGQGPSNQPQHF

d_gene: TRBD2
v_gene: TRBV29-1
abundance: -
j_gene: TRBJ2-1
CDR3nt: TGCAGCGTTGAACCGGGACTAGCGGCAGAACTCTCCTACAATGAGCAGTTCTTC
CDR3aa: CSVEPGLAAELSYNEQFF

d_gene: -
v_gene: TRBV7-3
abundance: -
j_gene: TRBJ2-7
CDR3nt: TGTGCCAGCAGCCCCGGGGGCGTACCCTACGAGCAGTACTTC
CDR3aa: CASSPGGVPYEQYF

d_gene: -
v_gene: TRBV9
abundance: -
j_gene: TRBJ2-7
CDR3nt: TGTGCCAGCAGCGCCGAGGGGACCTACGAGCAGTACTTC
CDR3aa: CASSAEGTYEQYF

d_gene: -
v_gene: TRBV28
abundance: once
j_gene: TRBJ2-5
CDR3nt: TGTGCCAGCAGGTCCGGGATACAAGAGACCCAGTACTTC
CDR3aa: CASRSGIQETQYF

d_gene: -
v_gene: TRBV18
abundance: -
j_gene: TRBJ2-4
CDR3nt: TGTGCCAGCTCACCACCGGGGGATCGTATGGACATTCAGTACTTC
CDR3aa: CASSPPGDRMDIQYF

d_gene: TRBD1
v_gene: TRBV7-9
abundance: -
j_gene: TRBJ2-7
CDR3nt: TGTGCCAGCAGCCCGGGGACAGGGTATGACGAGCAGTACTTC
CDR3aa: CASSPGTGYDEQYF

d_gene: TRBD1
v_gene: TRBV7-2
abundance: -
j_gene: TRBJ2-7
CDR3nt: TGTGCCCGCAGGGACAGTAACTACGAGCAGTACTTC
CDR3aa: CARRDSNYEQYF

d_gene: TRBD2
v_gene: TRBV28
abundance: -
j_gene: TRBJ2-7
CDR3nt: TGTGCCAGCAGTTCGACTAGCGGGGCCTACGAGCAGTACTTC
CDR3aa: CASSSTSGAYEQYF

d_gene: -
v_gene: TRBV19
abundance: -
j_gene: TRBJ1-5
CDR3nt: TGTGCCAGTAGTATGGGTCAGGGTAGCAATCAGCCCCAGCATTTT
CDR3aa: CASSMGQGSNQPQHF

d_gene: TRBD1
v_gene: TRBV6-6
abundance: once
j_gene: TRBJ1-2
CDR3nt: TGTGCCAGCAGTTACTCGGGACAGGGGTTTGGCTACACCTTC
CDR3aa: CASSYSGQGFGYTF

d_gene: -
v_gene: TRBV18
abundance: -
j_gene: TRBJ1-1
CDR3nt: TGTGCCAGCTCGGACACAGGGGAAGCTTTCTTT
CDR3aa: CASSDTGEAFF

d_gene: -
v_gene: TRBV27
abundance: -
j_gene: TRBJ2-7
CDR3nt: TGTGCCAGCAGTTTTGGCGACAGCTCCGAGCAGTACTTC
CDR3aa: CASSFGDSSEQYF

d_gene: TRBD2
v_gene: TRBV27
abundance: -
j_gene: TRBJ2-1
CDR3nt: TGTGCCAGCAGTTTACGACTAGCGGGAGGATACAATGAGCAGTTCTTC
CDR3aa: CASSLRLAGGYNEQFF

d_gene: -
v_gene: TRBV19
abundance: -
j_gene: TRBJ1-2
CDR3nt: TGTGCCAGTAGAATCGACAGTAACTATGGCTACACCTTC
CDR3aa: CASRIDSNYGYTF

d_gene: TRBD2
v_gene: TRBV28
abundance: -
j_gene: TRBJ2-7
CDR3nt: TGTGCCAGCAGTTTAGCGGGAGTCCTCCCAAACGAGCAGTACTTC
CDR3aa: CASSLAGVLPNEQYF

d_gene: -
v_gene: TRBV7-9
abundance: -
j_gene: TRBJ2-7
CDR3nt: TGTGCCAGCAGCTTAGCCGCGCGGGAAGGGACGTCCTACGAGCAGTACTTC
CDR3aa: CASSLAAREGTSYEQYF

d_gene: TRBD1
v_gene: TRBV27
abundance: -
j_gene: TRBJ2-3
CDR3nt: TGTGCCAGCATCCTTAATGGGGACAGGGGCACAGATACGCAGTATTTT
CDR3aa: CASILNGDRGTDTQYF

d_gene: TRBD1
v_gene: TRBV25-1
abundance: few
j_gene: TRBJ1-4
CDR3nt: TGTGCCAGCAGTGAGACGACAGGGGGGGAGGAAAAACTGTTTTTT
CDR3aa: CASSETTGGEEKLFF

d_gene: -
v_gene: TRBV30
abundance: -
j_gene: TRBJ1-4
CDR3nt: TGTGCCTGGAGTCGGCAGACTAATGAAAAACTGTTTTTT
CDR3aa: CAWSRQTNEKLFF

d_gene: TRBD1
v_gene: TRBV9
abundance: -
j_gene: TRBJ2-7
CDR3nt: TGTGCCAGCAGCGTAGGAGGGACAGGCCTCTACGAGCAGTACTTC
CDR3aa: CASSVGGTGLYEQYF

d_gene: -
v_gene: TRBV28
abundance: -
j_gene: TRBJ2-7
CDR3nt: TGTGCCAGCAGTTTATGGATCCCTACCTCGTCCTACGAGCAGTACTTC
CDR3aa: CASSLWIPTSSYEQYF

d_gene: -
v_gene: TRBV6-6
abundance: -
j_gene: TRBJ1-1
CDR3nt: TGTGCCAGCAGCAATCAGGGAGGTGAAGCTTTCTTT
CDR3aa: CASSNQGGEAFF

d_gene: TRBD1
v_gene: TRBV6-1
abundance: -
j_gene: TRBJ2-7
CDR3nt: TGTGCCAGCAGGGTGCTTCAGGGGGCGCACGAGCAGTACTTC
CDR3aa: CASRVLQGAHEQYF

d_gene: TRBD1
v_gene: TRBV5-1
abundance: -
j_gene: TRBJ1-4
CDR3nt: TGCGCCAGCAGCCGGGACAGGGACGCCGAAAAACTGTTTTTT
CDR3aa: CASSRDRDAEKLFF

d_gene: -
v_gene: TRBV7-6
abundance: -
j_gene: TRBJ2-7
CDR3nt: TGTGCCAGCAGCCAGGTGCCGGAGGGAGACGAGCAGTACTTC
CDR3aa: CASSQVPEGDEQYF